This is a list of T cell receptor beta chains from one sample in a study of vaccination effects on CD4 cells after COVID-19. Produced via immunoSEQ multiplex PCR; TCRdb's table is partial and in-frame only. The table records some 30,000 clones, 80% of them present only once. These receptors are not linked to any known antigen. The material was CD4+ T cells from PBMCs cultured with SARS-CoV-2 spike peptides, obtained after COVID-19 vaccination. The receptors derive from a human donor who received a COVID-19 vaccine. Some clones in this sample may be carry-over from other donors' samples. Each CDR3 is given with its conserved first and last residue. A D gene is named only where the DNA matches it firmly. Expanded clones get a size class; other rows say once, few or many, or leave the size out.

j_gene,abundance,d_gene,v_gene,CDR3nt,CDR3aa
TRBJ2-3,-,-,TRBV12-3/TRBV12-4,TGTGCCAGCAGATTGAGAGATACGCAGTATTTT,CASRLRDTQYF
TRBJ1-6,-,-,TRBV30,TGTGCCTGGAGTGTGGGGGAGTTCGGGGTCAATTCACCCCTCCACTTT,CAWSVGEFGVNSPLHF
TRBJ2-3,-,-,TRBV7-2,TGTGCCAGCAGCTTATCTTATACAGATACGCAGTATTTT,CASSLSYTDTQYF
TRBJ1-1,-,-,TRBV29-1,TGCAGCGCTGCGGGGTTTCAAACTGAAGCTTTCTTT,CSAAGFQTEAFF
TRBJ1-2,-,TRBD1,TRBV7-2,TGTGCCAGCAGCGCCCACGGACAGGGGAACTATGGCTACACCTTC,CASSAHGQGNYGYTF
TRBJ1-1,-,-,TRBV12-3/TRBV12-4,TGTGCCAGCAGTTTATCACATGAAGCTTTCTTT,CASSLSHEAFF
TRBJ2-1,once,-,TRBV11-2,TGTGCCAGCAGCTTACTCTACAATGAGCAGTTCTTC,CASSLLYNEQFF
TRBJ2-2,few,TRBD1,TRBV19,TGTGCCAGTACCACGGACAGGGTCGCCTTCAAGGCCGGGGAGCTGTTTTTT,CASTTDRVAFKAGELFF
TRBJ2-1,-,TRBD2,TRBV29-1,TGCAGCGTTGTTCGGGGGGTCCTCTACAATGAGCAGTTCTTC,CSVVRGVLYNEQFF
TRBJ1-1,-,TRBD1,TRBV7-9,TGTGCCAGCAGTTATCGCGGACAGGGATCGTTTGCTTTCTTT,CASSYRGQGSFAFF
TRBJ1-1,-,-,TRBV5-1,TGCGCCAGCAGCTACGGCAGCATGAACACTGAAGCTTTCTTT,CASSYGSMNTEAFF
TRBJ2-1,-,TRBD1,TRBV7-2,TGTGCCAGCAGCTTAGGACAGGGGTTCTACAATGAGCAGTTCTTC,CASSLGQGFYNEQFF
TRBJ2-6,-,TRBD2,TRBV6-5,TGTGCCACCGTACTAGCGGGGGCTGGGGCCAACGTCCTGACTTTC,CATVLAGAGANVLTF
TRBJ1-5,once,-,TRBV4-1,TGCGCCAGCAGCCAAGATAGGCTCGGAGGGGTTAGCAATCAGCCCCAGCATTTT,CASSQDRLGGVSNQPQHF
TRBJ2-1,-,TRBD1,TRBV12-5,TGTGCTAGTGGTTTGGGGGACAGGGGGCAGTTCTTC,CASGLGDRGQFF
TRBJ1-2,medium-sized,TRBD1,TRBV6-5,TGTGCCAGCAGATCGACAGGGCAAGTCTATGGCTACACCTTC,CASRSTGQVYGYTF
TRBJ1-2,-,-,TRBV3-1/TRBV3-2,TGTGCCAGCAGCCAATATGAGGGGCTTGTAGGTGGCTACACCTTC,CASSQYEGLVGGYTF
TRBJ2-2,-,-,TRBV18,TGTGCCAGCTCACCATCGAACACCGGGGAGCTGTTTTTT,CASSPSNTGELFF
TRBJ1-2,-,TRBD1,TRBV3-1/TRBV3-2,TGTGCCAGCAGCTATTTCCGGACAGGAGGCTACACCTTC,CASSYFRTGGYTF
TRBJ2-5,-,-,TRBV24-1,TGTGCCACCAGTGACCGGGACGGGTCCTGGGAGACCCAGTACTTC,CATSDRDGSWETQYF
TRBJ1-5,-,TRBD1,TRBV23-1,TGCGCCAGCATCCCGGGACAGCTCAATCAGCCCCAGCATTTT,CASIPGQLNQPQHF
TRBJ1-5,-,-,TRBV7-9,TGTGCCAGCAGCCGAACGGACGGCGGTCAGCCCCAGCATTTT,CASSRTDGGQPQHF
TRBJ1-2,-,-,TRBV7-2,TGTGCCAGCAGCTTAAACTATGGCTACACCTTC,CASSLNYGYTF
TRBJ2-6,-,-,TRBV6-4,TGTGCCAGCAGTGACTCCCTGCATTCGGGAGGGGCCAACGTCCTGACTTTC,CASSDSLHSGGANVLTF
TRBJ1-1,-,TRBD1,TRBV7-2,TGTGCCAGCAGCCTAACCGGGGCAGGGGGCTACACTGAAGCTTTCTTT,CASSLTGAGGYTEAFF
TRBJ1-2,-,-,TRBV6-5,TGTGCCAGCAGAGAGGACAACAACTTCTATGGCTACACCTTC,CASREDNNFYGYTF
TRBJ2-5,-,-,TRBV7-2,TGTGCCAGCAGCTCACAGGGATCTAGGGCCACCCAGTACTTC,CASSSQGSRATQYF
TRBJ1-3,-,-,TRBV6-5,TGTGCCAGCCAACAGACTCACGGAAACACCATATATTTT,CASQQTHGNTIYF
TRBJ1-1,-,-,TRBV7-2,TGTGCCAGCAGCTTAAACTCTGGGAACACTGAAGCTTTCTTT,CASSLNSGNTEAFF
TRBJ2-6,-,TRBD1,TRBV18,TGTGCCAGCTCACGAGGGACAGGGGGTGCTGGGGCCAACGTCCTGACTTTC,CASSRGTGGAGANVLTF
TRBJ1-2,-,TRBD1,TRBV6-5,TGTGCCAGCAGGGCAGGGGGTTTTTATGGCTACACCTTC,CASRAGGFYGYTF
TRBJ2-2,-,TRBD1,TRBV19,TGTGCCAGTAGTATAGAAGGTGTGACAGGGGGTTCCAGGCTGTTTTTT,CASSIEGVTGGSRLFF
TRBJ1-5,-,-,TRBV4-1,TGCGCCAGCAGCCAAGATCTTAGAGCAGGGAATCAGCCCCAGCATTTT,CASSQDLRAGNQPQHF
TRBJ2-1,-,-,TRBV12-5,TGTGCTAGTGGTGGCGTGGTCGGGGGCGTGGTGAATGAGCAGTTCTTC,CASGGVVGGVVNEQFF
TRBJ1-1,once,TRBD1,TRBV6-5,TGTGCCAGCAGTTACCCAGGGGCAGGGGGTTTCACTGAAGCTTTCTTT,CASSYPGAGGFTEAFF
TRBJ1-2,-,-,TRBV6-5,TGTGCCAGCAGTTACTCGAAGCAGGGAATCGATGGCTACACCTTC,CASSYSKQGIDGYTF
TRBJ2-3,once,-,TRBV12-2,TGTGCAAGTCGCTTAGATCCCCGACAGGGGCGCACAGATACGCAGTATTTT,CASRLDPRQGRTDTQYF
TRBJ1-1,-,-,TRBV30,TGTGCCTGGAGTGGCGCTGCGAACACTGAAGCTTTCTTT,CAWSGAANTEAFF
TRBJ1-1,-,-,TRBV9,TGTGCCAGCAGCCCTCGACTCGGAGGCGGGAACACTGAAGCTTTCTTT,CASSPRLGGGNTEAFF
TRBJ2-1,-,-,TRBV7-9,TGTGCCAGCAGCTTAATTCGGGCAGGGGAGAATGAGCAGTTCTTC,CASSLIRAGENEQFF
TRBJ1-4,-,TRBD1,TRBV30,TGTGCCTGGAGGGAACGGGACAGAAGCAATGAAAAACTGTTTTTT,CAWRERDRSNEKLFF
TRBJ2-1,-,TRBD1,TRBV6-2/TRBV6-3,TGTGCCAGCACCCCGACAGGGGGGACCTACAATGAGCAGTTCTTC,CASTPTGGTYNEQFF
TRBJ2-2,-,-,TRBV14,TGTGCCAGCAGCCAAGAGGCAGCTTCCCAACGGCGGGAGCTGTTTTTT,CASSQEAASQRRELFF
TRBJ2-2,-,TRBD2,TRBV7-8,TGTGCCAGCAGCTTAGTGGTAGCGGGGGGGCCGGACACCGGGGAGCTGTTTTTT,CASSLVVAGGPDTGELFF
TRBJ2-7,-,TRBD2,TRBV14,TGTGCCAGCAGCCCTTTGCCGGGACTAGCGGGAGGGTACGAGCAGTACTTC,CASSPLPGLAGGYEQYF
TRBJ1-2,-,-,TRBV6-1,TGTGCCAGCAGTGAGTCAGCAGGGAACTATGGCTACACCTTC,CASSESAGNYGYTF
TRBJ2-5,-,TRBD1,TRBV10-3,TGTGCCATCAGCCCGACAGGGGTACAAGAGACCCAGTACTTC,CAISPTGVQETQYF
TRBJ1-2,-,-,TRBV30,TGTGCCTGGAGTTCGACAGGTTTGGGCACCTTC,CAWSSTGLGTF
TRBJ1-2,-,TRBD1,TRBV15,TGTGCCACCAGCAGAAGACAGGGTGATGGCTACACCTTC,CATSRRQGDGYTF
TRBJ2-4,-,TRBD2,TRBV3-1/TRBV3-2,TGTGCCAGCAGCCAACGCGGGGGGCCGGACATTCAGTACTTC,CASSQRGGPDIQYF
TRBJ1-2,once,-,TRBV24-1,TGTGCCACCAGTGATGTTGCCTATGGCTACACCTTC,CATSDVAYGYTF